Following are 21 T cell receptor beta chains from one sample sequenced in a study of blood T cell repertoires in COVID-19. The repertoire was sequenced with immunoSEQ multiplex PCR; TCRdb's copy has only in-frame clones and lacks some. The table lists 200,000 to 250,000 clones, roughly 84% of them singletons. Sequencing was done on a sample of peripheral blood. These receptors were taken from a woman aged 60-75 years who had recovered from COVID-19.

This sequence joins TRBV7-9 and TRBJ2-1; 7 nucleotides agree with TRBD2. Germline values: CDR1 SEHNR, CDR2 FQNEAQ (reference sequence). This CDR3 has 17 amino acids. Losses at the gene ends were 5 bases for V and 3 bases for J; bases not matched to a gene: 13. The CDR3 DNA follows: TGTGCCAGCAGCCCTAGCCTCTCAGCGGGGATCTACAATGAGCAGTTCTTC. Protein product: CASSPSLSAGIYNEQFF.

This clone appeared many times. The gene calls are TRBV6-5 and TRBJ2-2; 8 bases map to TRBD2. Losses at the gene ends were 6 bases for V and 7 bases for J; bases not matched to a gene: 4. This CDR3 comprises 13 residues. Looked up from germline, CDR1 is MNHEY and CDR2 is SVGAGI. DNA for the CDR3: TGTGCCAGCAGGCGGACTAGCAGCGGGGAGCTGTTTTTT. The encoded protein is CASRRTSSGELFF.

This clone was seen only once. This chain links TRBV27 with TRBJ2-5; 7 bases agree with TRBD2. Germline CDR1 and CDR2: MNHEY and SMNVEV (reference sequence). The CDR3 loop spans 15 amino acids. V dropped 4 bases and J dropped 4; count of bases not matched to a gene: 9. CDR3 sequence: CASSSGWGGRETQYF. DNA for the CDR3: TGTGCCAGCAGTTCTGGTTGGGGGGGGAGAGAGACCCAGTACTTC.

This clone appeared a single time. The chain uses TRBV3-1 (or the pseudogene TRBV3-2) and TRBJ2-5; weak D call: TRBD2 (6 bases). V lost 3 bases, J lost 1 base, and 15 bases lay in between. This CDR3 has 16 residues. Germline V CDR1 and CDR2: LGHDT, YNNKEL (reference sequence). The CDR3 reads CASSHLVGSGQETQYF. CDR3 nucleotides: TGTGCCAGCAGCCACCTCGTGGGTAGCGGCCAAGAGACCCAGTACTTC.

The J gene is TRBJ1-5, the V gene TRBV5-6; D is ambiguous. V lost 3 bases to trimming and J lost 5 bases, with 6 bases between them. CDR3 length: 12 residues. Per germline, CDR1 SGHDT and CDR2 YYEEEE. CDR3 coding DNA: TGTGCCAGCAGCTCGTTGTATCAGCCCCAGCATTTT. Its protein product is CASSSLYQPQHF.

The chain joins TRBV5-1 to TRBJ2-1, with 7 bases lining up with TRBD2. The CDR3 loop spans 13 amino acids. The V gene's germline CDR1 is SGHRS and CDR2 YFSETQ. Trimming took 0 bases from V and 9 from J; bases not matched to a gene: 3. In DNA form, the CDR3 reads TGCGCCAGCAGCTTGGGAGGCGGGGGTGAGCAGTTCTTC. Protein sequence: CASSLGGGGEQFF. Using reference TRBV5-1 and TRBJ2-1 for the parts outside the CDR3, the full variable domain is KAGVTQTPRYLIKTRGQQVTLSCSPISGHRSVSWYQQTPGQGLQFLFEYFSETQRNKGNFPGRFSGRQFSNSRSEMNVSTLELGDSALYLCASSLGGGGEQFFGPGTRLTVL.

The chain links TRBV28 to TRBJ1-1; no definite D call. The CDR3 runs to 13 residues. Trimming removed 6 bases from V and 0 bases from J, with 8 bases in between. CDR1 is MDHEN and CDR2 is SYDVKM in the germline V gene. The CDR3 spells CASRRGLNTEAFF. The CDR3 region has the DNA TGTGCCAGCAGGCGTGGTCTGAACACTGAAGCTTTCTTT.

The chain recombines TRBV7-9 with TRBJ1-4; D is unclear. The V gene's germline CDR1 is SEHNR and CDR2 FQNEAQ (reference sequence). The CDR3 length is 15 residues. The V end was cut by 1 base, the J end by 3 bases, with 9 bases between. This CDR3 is CASSLVPDSNEKLFF. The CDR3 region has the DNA TGTGCCAGCAGCTTAGTACCAGACTCTAATGAAAAACTGTTTTTT.

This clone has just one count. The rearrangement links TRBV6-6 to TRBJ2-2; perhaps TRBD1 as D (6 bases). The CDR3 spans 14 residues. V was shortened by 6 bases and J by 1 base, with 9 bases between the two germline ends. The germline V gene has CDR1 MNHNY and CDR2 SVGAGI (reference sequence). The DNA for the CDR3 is TGTGCCAGCAGAGGGGACATGAACACCGGGGAGCTGTTTTTT. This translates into CASRGDMNTGELFF.

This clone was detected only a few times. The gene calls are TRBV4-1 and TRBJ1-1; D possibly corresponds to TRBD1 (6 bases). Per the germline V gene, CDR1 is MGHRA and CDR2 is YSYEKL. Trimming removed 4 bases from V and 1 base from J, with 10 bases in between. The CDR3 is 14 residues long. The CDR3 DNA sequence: TGCGCCAGCAGCCCGGGACAACCGAACACTGAAGCTTTCTTT. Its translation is CASSPGQPNTEAFF.

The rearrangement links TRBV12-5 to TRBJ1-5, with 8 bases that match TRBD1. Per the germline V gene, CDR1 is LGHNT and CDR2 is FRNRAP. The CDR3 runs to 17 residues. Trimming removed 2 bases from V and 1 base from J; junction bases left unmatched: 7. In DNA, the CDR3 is TGTGCTAGTGGTTTGCCTGGACAGGGAGGAAGCAATCAGCCCCAGCATTTT. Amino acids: CASGLPGQGGSNQPQHF. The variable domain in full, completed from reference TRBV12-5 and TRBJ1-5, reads DARVTQTPRHKVTEMGQEVTMRCQPILGHNTVFWYRQTMMQGLELLAYFRNRAPLDDSGMPKDRFSAEMPDATLATLKIQPSEPRDSAVYFCASGLPGQGGSNQPQHFGDGTRLSIL.

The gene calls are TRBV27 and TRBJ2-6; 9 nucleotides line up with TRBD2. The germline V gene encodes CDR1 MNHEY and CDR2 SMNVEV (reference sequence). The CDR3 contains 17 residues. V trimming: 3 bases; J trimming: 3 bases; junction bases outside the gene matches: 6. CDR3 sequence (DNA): TGTGCCAGCAGTTTGTTAGCGGGGGTTAATGGGGCCAACGTCCTGACTTTC. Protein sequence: CASSLLAGVNGANVLTF.

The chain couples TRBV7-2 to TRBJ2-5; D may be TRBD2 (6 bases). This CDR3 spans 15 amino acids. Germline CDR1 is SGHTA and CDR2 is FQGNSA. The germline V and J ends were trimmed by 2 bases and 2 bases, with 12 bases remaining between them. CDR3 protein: CASSLTFRGQETQYF. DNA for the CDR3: TGTGCCAGCAGCTTAACGTTCCGGGGGCAAGAGACCCAGTACTTC.

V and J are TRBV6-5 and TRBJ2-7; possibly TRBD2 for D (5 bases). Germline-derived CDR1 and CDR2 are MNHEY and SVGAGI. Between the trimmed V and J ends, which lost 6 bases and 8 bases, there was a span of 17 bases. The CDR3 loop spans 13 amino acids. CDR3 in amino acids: CASSRSWETQQYF. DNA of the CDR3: TGTGCCAGCAGCCGCTCGTGGGAGACACAGCAGTACTTC.

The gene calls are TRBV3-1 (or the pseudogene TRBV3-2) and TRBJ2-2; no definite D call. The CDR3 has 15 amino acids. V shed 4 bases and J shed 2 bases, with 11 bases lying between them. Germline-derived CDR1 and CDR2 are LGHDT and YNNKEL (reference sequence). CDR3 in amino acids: CASSPLTRNTGELFF. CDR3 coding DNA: TGTGCCAGCAGCCCCCTGACACGTAACACCGGGGAGCTGTTTTTT.

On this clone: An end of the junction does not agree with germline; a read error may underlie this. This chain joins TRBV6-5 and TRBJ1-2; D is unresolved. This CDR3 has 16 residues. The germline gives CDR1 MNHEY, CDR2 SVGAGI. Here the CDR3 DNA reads TGTGCCAGCACTTACCCCCCGGGTTATATGAACTATGGCTACACCTTC. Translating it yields CASTYPPGYMNYGYTF.

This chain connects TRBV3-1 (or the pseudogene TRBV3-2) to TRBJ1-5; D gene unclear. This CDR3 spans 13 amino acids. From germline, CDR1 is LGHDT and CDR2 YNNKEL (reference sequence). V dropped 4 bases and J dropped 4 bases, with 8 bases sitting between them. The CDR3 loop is CASSPRVNQPQHF. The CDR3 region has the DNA TGTGCCAGCAGCCCCCGTGTAAATCAGCCCCAGCATTTT.

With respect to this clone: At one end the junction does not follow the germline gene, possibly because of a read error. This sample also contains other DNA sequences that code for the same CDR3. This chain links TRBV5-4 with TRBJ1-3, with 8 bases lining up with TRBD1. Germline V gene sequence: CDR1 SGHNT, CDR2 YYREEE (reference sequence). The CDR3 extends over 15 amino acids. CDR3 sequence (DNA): TGTGCCAGCAGTTTGGACAGGGCAACTGGAAACACCATATATTTT. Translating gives CASSLDRATGNTIYF.

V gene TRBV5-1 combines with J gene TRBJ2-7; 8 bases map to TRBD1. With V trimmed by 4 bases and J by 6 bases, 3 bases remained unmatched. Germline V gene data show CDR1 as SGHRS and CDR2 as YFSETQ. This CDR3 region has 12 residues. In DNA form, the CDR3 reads TGCGCCAGCAGCATGGACAGGGCCGAGCAGTACTTC. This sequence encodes CASSMDRAEQYF. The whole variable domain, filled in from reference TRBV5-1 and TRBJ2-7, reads KAGVTQTPRYLIKTRGQQVTLSCSPISGHRSVSWYQQTPGQGLQFLFEYFSETQRNKGNFPGRFSGRQFSNSRSEMNVSTLELGDSALYLCASSMDRAEQYFGPGTRLTVT.

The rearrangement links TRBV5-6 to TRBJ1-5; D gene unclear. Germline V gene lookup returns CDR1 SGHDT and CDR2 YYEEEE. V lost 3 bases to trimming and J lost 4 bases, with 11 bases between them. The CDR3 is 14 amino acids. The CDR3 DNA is TGTGCCAGCAGCTCAACGCGGGGAAATCAGCCCCAGCATTTT. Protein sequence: CASSSTRGNQPQHF.

In DNA, the CDR3 is TGTGCCAGCAGCTCCCGCCTAGCGGGGAGTCCCTACAATGAGCAGTTCTTC. It specifies CASSSRLAGSPYNEQFF. This chain joins TRBV7-6 and TRBJ2-1; 9 positions match TRBD2. The CDR3 covers 17 residues. Unmatched junction bases numbered 9, after V lost 4 bases and J lost 2 bases. From germline, CDR1 is SGHVS and CDR2 FNYEAQ.